One TCR beta chain is described in this entry. The antigen remains unidentified. This entry is derived from a study of T cell responses to AZD1222 COVID-19 vaccine. Here immunoSEQ multiplex PCR was the method, and the copy in TCRdb shows in-frame clones only, minus some. Of under 200,000 clones in the sample, about 91% were seen once. Study-wide findings and caveats: Donors were chiefly white British, with a greater number of females, and clonal diversity was perhaps underestimated. There were repertoire samples only from the period after the peak T cell response. Spike was spanned by vaccine-associated CD4 TCRs, with dominance at 160-218 and 743-854.

The V end lost 5 bases, the J end lost 1 base, and 6 bases lay between the germline ends. This CDR3 spans 13 amino acids. The germline CDR1 and CDR2 sequences are KGHSH and LQKENI. This sequence originates from an adult who received the AZD1222 COVID-19 vaccine. The chain employs TRBV18 and TRBJ2-1, with D unclear. Sequencing was performed on peripheral blood, taken 28 days after the second AZD1222 dose. As DNA, the CDR3 is TGTGCCAGCTCATTTGATTCCTACAATGAGCAGTTCTTC. Its protein product is CASSFDSYNEQFF.